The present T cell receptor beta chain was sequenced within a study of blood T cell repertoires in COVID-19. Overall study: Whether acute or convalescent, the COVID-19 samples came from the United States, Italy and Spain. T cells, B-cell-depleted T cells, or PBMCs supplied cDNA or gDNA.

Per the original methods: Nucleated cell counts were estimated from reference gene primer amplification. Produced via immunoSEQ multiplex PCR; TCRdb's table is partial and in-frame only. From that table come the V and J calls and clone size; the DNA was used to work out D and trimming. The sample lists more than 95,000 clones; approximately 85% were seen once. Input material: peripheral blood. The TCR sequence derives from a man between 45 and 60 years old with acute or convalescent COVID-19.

The CDR3 loop is CASSTHRVQETQYF. The CDR3 DNA follows: TGTGCCAGTTCTACCCACAGGGTTCAAGAGACCCAGTACTTC. The chain recombines TRBV19 with TRBJ2-5, with TRBD1 as a possible D gene (6 bases). The CDR3 is made up of 14 amino acids. Germline CDR1 reads LNHDA; CDR2 reads SQIVND (reference sequence). V lost 8 bases to trimming and J lost 2 bases, with 15 bases between them.